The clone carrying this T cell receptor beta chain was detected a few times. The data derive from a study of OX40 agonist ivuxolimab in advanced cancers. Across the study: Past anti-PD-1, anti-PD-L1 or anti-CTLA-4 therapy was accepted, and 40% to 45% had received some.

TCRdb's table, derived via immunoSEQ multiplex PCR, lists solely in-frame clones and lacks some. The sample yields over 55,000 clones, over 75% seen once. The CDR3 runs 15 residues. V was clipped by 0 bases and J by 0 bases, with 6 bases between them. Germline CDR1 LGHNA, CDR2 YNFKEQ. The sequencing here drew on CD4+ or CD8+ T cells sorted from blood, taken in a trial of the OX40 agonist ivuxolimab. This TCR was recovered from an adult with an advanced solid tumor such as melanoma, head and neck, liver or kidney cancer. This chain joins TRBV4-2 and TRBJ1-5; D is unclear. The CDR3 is CASSQDGGSNQPQHF. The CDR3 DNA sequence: TGTGCCAGCAGCCAAGATGGAGGTAGCAATCAGCCCCAGCATTTT.